A single sample gave rise to the 2 T cell receptor beta chains below, sequenced in a study of blood T cells in healthy people across ages. With a J-beta primer mix and a sample-barcoded 5' primer, a second PCR ran roughly 6 to 12 cycles. MiXCR was run by TCRdb on the 5' RACE reads, yielding one entry per CDR3 protein. Of under 800,000 distinct CDR3 sequences in the sample, roughly 21% were seen once. Specimen: blood. Source of these receptors: a man in his 70s in good health.

There are a few counts of this clonotype. This chain joins TRBV11-2 and TRBJ2-1, with a tentative D call TRBD1 (6 bases). The CDR3 runs to 16 residues. Germline V CDR1 and CDR2: SGHAT, FQNNGV. The V gene lost 1 base and the J gene lost 2 bases, with 12 bases spanning the gap. The CDR3, as DNA: TGTGCCAGCAGCTTAGCAGGGGCTAGCCCCTACAATGAGCAGTTCTTC. Its protein is CASSLAGASPYNEQFF.

This clonotype was found a few times. Germline and junction disagree at one end, which may indicate a read error. V and J are TRBV20-1 and TRBJ2-1; TRBD2 aligns across 8 bases. This CDR3 comprises 12 residues. The germline V gene encodes CDR1 DFQATT and CDR2 SNEGSKA (reference sequence). This CDR3 reads CSARLTGGPLVF. The CDR3 region has the DNA TGCAGTGCTAGACTTACGGGAGGGCCCCTCGTTTTC.